The 15 T cell receptor beta chains below were found in one sample sequenced in a study of T-cell memory formation after mild COVID-19. TCRdb ran MiXCR on the 5' RACE reads and lists one entry per CDR3 protein. This table has roughly 200,000 distinct CDR3 sequences, 9.5% appearing once. Sequencing was carried out using PBMCs or a T cell subset sorted from them (not recorded which). All receptors come from a man between 18 and 35 years old who had mild COVID-19 (a few samples of this study predate the infection). Cell type and time point are not known.

This chain uses TRBV9 with TRBJ2-2; D uncertain. Germline V gene sequence: CDR1 SGDLS, CDR2 YYNGEE. There are 15 residues in the CDR3. Trimming took off 0 bases at V and 2 bases at J, with 8 bases between the two ends. CDR3 sequence (DNA): TGTGCCAGCAGCGTAGGGCAGGCCAACACCGGGGAGCTGTTTTTT. It encodes CASSVGQANTGELFF.

This clonotype was counted ten times or more. The chain is built from TRBV6-6 and TRBJ2-5; a possible D gene is TRBD1 (6 bases). Germline lookup yields CDR1 MNHNY and CDR2 SVGAGI (reference sequence). There are 13 residues in the CDR3. Trimming stripped 4 bases from V and 4 bases from J, with 10 bases between. The CDR3: CASSSQGRETQYF. CDR3 coding DNA: TGTGCCAGCAGTTCTCAGGGGCGAGAGACCCAGTACTTC.

This clonotype was seen repeatedly, ten times or more. The chain has TRBV7-9 and TRBJ2-3, with 12 bases that match TRBD2. Germline CDR1 and CDR2: SEHNR and FQNEAQ (reference sequence). V lost 5 bases and J lost 3; bases outside the gene matches: 6. The CDR3 is made up of 16 amino acids. The CDR3 DNA reads TGTGCCAGCAGCCCAGCCGGGACTAGCGGGACAGATACGCAGTATTTT. This encodes CASSPAGTSGTDTQYF.

This clonotype appeared a few times. The J gene is TRBJ1-6, the V gene TRBV3-1; D uncertain. The CDR3 spans 14 residues. CDR1 and CDR2 (germline): LGHDT, YNNKEL (reference sequence). Deletions cut 1 base from V and 9 bases from J, with 10 bases between. DNA of the CDR3: TGTGCCAGCAGCCAAGGCGACAACCTTTCACCCCTCCACTTT. This translates into CASSQGDNLSPLHF.

V and J are TRBV27 and TRBJ2-3, with D maybe TRBD1 (5 bases). Germline values: CDR1 MNHEY, CDR2 SMNVEV (reference sequence). The CDR3 contains 16 residues. V was clipped by 8 bases and J by 0 bases, with 18 bases between them. The CDR3 DNA sequence: TGTGCCAGCTCATTTTCCCCGACAGCTAGCACAGATACGCAGTATTTT. Protein product: CASSFSPTASTDTQYF.

This clonotype occurred a few times. V gene TRBV5-1 combines with J gene TRBJ2-5; TRBD1 might be the D (5 bases). CDR1 is SGHRS and CDR2 is YFSETQ in the germline V gene. This CDR3 is built from 16 residues. The V end lost 4 bases, the J end lost 0 bases, and 16 bases lay between the germline ends. DNA for the CDR3: TGCGCCAGCAGCCCGGACCCAGGGCGGTACCAAGAGACCCAGTACTTC. The encoded protein is CASSPDPGRYQETQYF.

The CDR3 is CASSLMPGQVILSSYNEQFF. CDR3 bases: TGTGCCAGCAGCTTGATGCCGGGACAGGTTATTCTGAGCTCCTACAATGAGCAGTTCTTC. The chain is built from TRBV11-2 and TRBJ2-1, with TRBD1 matching 8 bases. CDR1 SGHAT and CDR2 FQNNGV come from the germline V gene. CDR3 length: 20 residues. Trimming at V came to 3 bases and at J to 0 bases, leaving 16 bases not matched to a gene.

V usage is TRBV12-3 or TRBV12-4 and J usage is TRBJ2-5; possibly TRBD2 for D (6 bases). V shed 3 bases and J shed 4 bases, with 12 bases lying between them. The CDR3 consists of 14 residues. CDR3 in DNA: TGTGCCAGCAGTTTTCAGGCGGAGGGAGAGACCCAGTACTTC. Translation gives CASSFQAEGETQYF.

This clonotype was seen only a few times. V usage is TRBV12-3 or TRBV12-4 and J usage is TRBJ2-1; D gene ambiguous. V lost 7 bases and J 8 bases, leaving 12 bases between the germline ends. The CDR3 extends over 12 amino acids. The CDR3 is CASIGPRYEQFF. The CDR3 DNA reads TGTGCCAGCATCGGACCGAGGTATGAGCAGTTCTTC.

This clonotype turned up a few times. The chain couples TRBV7-2 to TRBJ2-3; 10 positions agree with TRBD2. The CDR3 length is 15 residues. Germline V gives CDR1 SGHTA, CDR2 FQGNSA. With 5 bases clipped from V and 13 bases from J, the junction kept 15 bases outside the gene matches. In nucleotides, the CDR3 is TGTGCCAGCAGCCTCGTTACTAGCGGGGCCCAGAGGGAGTATTTT. Translation: CASSLVTSGAQREYF.

In its sample, this clonotype was seen many times. J is TRBJ2-7 and V is TRBV7-9; D is uncertain. The CDR3 sequence is 11 residues long. CDR1 and CDR2 (germline): SEHNR, FQNEAQ (reference sequence). The V gene lost 5 bases and the J gene lost 7 bases, with 9 bases spanning the gap. In DNA form, the CDR3 reads TGTGCCAGCAGCCGATACAGAGAGCAGTACTTC. Translated, it gives CASSRYREQYF.

The chain employs TRBV5-5 and TRBJ2-5, with D unresolved. The V end was cut by 4 bases, the J end by 2 bases, with 15 bases between. The CDR3 is 15 amino acids. Germline assignment: CDR1 SGHKS and CDR2 YYEKEE (reference sequence). CDR3 DNA sequence: TGTGCCAGCAGCGTCTCCCCGGCAGGACAAGAGACCCAGTACTTC. This gives the protein CASSVSPAGQETQYF. The whole variable domain, filled in from reference TRBV5-5 and TRBJ2-5, reads DAGVTQSPTHLIKTRGQQVTLRCSPISGHKSVSWYQQVLGQGPQFIFQYYEKEERGRGNFPDRFSARQFPNYSSELNVNALLLGDSALYLCASSVSPAGQETQYFGPGTRLLVL.

In its sample, this clonotype was seen many times. The CDR3 coding sequence is TGCGCCAGCAGCCGTGACGCTAACGGGGAGCTGTTTTTT. Translated, it gives CASSRDANGELFF. The chain uses TRBV5-1 and TRBJ2-2; D remains unclear. Germline V gene data show CDR1 as SGHRS and CDR2 as YFSETQ. V was cut by 4 bases and J by 7 bases, with 11 bases left in between. The CDR3 extends over 13 amino acids.

The chain is built from TRBV12-3 or TRBV12-4 and TRBJ2-2, with TRBD2 matching 8 bases. Trimming took 5 bases from V and 6 from J; bases not matched to a gene: 8. The CDR3 is 15 amino acids. The CDR3 DNA is TGTGCCAGCAGTCCCGAGCGGGGGCGGTCCGGGGAGCTGTTTTTT. Encoded protein: CASSPERGRSGELFF.

The rearrangement joins TRBV12-3 or TRBV12-4 to TRBJ2-7; 8 nucleotides line up with TRBD1. This CDR3 spans 15 amino acids. The trim removed 5 bases at V and 0 bases at J, leaving 6 bases unmatched. CDR3 nucleotides: TGTGCCAGCAGTAGAGGACAGGGTGTCTCCTACGAGCAGTACTTC. Translation: CASSRGQGVSYEQYF.